These 17 T cell receptor beta chains came from one sample sequenced in a study of OX40 agonist ivuxolimab in advanced cancers. Using immunoSEQ multiplex PCR, the repertoire was profiled, and TCRdb retains in-frame clones only, with some absent. Here the sample spans tens of thousands of clones, approximately 87% being singletons. This material consisted of CD4+ or CD8+ T cells sorted from blood, taken in a trial of the OX40 agonist ivuxolimab. The source of these receptors is an adult with an advanced solid tumor such as melanoma, head and neck, liver or kidney cancer.

This clone occurred a few times. The J gene is TRBJ2-3, the V gene TRBV14; D not certain. Germline CDR1 and CDR2: SGHDN and FVKESK. The V and J ends lost 4 bases and 2 bases respectively, with 13 bases between them. The CDR3 runs to 15 residues. The CDR3 is CASSRQLAATDTQYF. The CDR3, as DNA: TGTGCCAGCAGCCGCCAACTGGCGGCCACAGATACGCAGTATTTT.

This clone was seen just once. The chain couples TRBV11-2 to TRBJ1-3; D unclear. The V end was cut by 4 bases, the J end by 0 bases, with 13 bases between. The CDR3 covers 16 residues. The germline V gene has CDR1 SGHAT and CDR2 FQNNGV. CDR3 sequence (DNA): TGTGCCAGCAGCTCCGGACGGCTGGACTCTGGAAACACCATATATTTT. Amino acid sequence: CASSSGRLDSGNTIYF.

This clone appeared once. V usage is TRBV6-1 and J usage is TRBJ2-7, with 10 bases identical to TRBD2. Germline lookup yields CDR1 MNHNS and CDR2 SASEGT. After removal of 8 bases from V and 0 bases from J, the junction contained 7 bases not matched to a gene. The length of the CDR3 is 15 residues. Here the CDR3 DNA reads TGTGCCAGCTCCCGAAGCGGGGGGGGCTCCTACGAGCAGTACTTC. This sequence encodes CASSRSGGGSYEQYF.

The chain combines TRBV5-1 with TRBJ2-2, with D unresolved. The CDR3 contains 14 residues. Germline assignment: CDR1 SGHRS and CDR2 YFSETQ. V lost 6 bases and J lost 7, with 16 bases in between. The CDR3 protein is CASTSLGQDGELFF. The CDR3 region has the DNA TGCGCCAGCACCTCCCTGGGTCAGGACGGGGAGCTGTTTTTT.

This chain links TRBV5-1 with TRBJ1-3; D unresolved. The CDR3 totals 16 residues. CDR1 and CDR2 (germline): SGHRS, YFSETQ. V was cut by 4 bases and J by 0 bases, with 14 bases left in between. CDR3 in amino acids: CASSQDVQFSGNTIYF. DNA of the CDR3: TGCGCCAGCAGCCAAGATGTCCAGTTCTCTGGAAACACCATATATTTT.

This chain links TRBV19 with TRBJ2-6, with D tentatively TRBD2 (5 bases). V gave up 5 bases and J gave up 2 bases, with 16 bases separating them. The germline CDR1 and CDR2 sequences are LNHDA and SQIVND (reference sequence). This CDR3 comprises 17 residues. CDR3 sequence (DNA): TGTGCCAGTAGTCTCCCCCGGGGTAGGACTGGGGCCAACGTCCTGACTTTC. Residues: CASSLPRGRTGANVLTF. The whole variable domain, remainder taken from reference TRBV19 and TRBJ2-6, is DGGITQSPKYLFRKEGQNVTLSCEQNLNHDAMYWYRQDPGQGLRLIYYSQIVNDFQKGDIAEGYSVSREKKESFPLTVTSAQKNPTAFYLCASSLPRGRTGANVLTFGAGSRLTVL.

The V call is TRBV18, the J call TRBJ2-3; no clear D gene. The V gene lost 2 bases and the J gene lost 5 bases, with 17 bases spanning the gap. This CDR3 has 16 amino acids. Germline V CDR1 and CDR2: KGHSH, LQKENI. Here the CDR3 reads CASSPSSPVTKDTQYF. DNA for the CDR3: TGTGCCAGCTCACCATCGTCTCCGGTCACGAAAGATACGCAGTATTTT.

The chain's CDR3 is CASSPTWGEETQYF. CDR3 coding DNA: TGCGCCAGCAGCCCGACATGGGGCGAAGAGACCCAGTACTTC. The chain couples TRBV4-1 to TRBJ2-5; D perhaps matches TRBD1 (5 bases). The CDR3 runs 14 residues. Trimming shortened V by 4 bases and J by 3 bases, and 12 bases separated the two germline ends. Looked up from germline, CDR1 is MGHRA and CDR2 is YSYEKL.

V usage is TRBV9 and J usage is TRBJ2-2; weak D call: TRBD2 (6 bases). CDR3 length equals 16 residues. Deletions cut 0 bases from V and 5 bases from J, with 14 bases between. Looked up from germline, CDR1 is SGDLS and CDR2 is YYNGEE. CDR3 coding DNA: TGTGCCAGCAGCGTAGAAAGCGGGCTAAGGACCGGGGAGCTGTTTTTT. This encodes CASSVESGLRTGELFF.

The chain has TRBV4-1 and TRBJ1-2; TRBD1 matches at 7 bases. V lost 0 bases and J lost 3; bases outside the gene matches: 7. The CDR3 covers 16 residues. Germline V gene lookup returns CDR1 MGHRA and CDR2 YSYEKL. The CDR3 here is CASSQDGRGQDYGYTF. In nucleotides, the CDR3 is TGCGCCAGCAGCCAAGATGGGAGGGGGCAGGACTATGGCTACACCTTC.

This clone was observed once. The V call is TRBV27, the J call TRBJ1-1; 9 bases fit TRBD1. V lost 4 bases, J lost 5 bases, and 8 bases stayed unmatched. CDR3 length: 15 amino acids. CDR1 MNHEY and CDR2 SMNVEV come from the germline V gene (reference sequence). CDR3 residues: CASSWPGQGWTEAFF. The CDR3 DNA follows: TGTGCCAGCAGTTGGCCGGGACAGGGTTGGACTGAAGCTTTCTTT.

Concerning this clone: Other DNA sequences in this sample translate to the same CDR3. The V call is TRBV6-5, the J call TRBJ1-2; 11 bases agree with TRBD1. CDR1 and CDR2 from the germline V gene are MNHEY and SVGAGI. Losses at the gene ends were 0 bases for V and 4 bases for J; bases not matched to a gene: 4. The CDR3 is made up of 16 amino acids. CDR3 protein: CASSYSRTGGGYGYTF. The CDR3 nucleotides are TGTGCCAGCAGTTACTCGCGGACAGGGGGCGGCTATGGCTACACCTTC.

This CDR3 is CASSDRTGGGYTF. In DNA form, the CDR3 reads TGCGCCAGCAGTGATAGGACAGGTGGTGGCTACACCTTC. This chain uses TRBV10-2 with TRBJ1-2; TRBD1 agrees at 7 bases. CDR1 and CDR2 (germline): WSHSY, SAAADI. This CDR3 has 13 residues. The junction had 5 bases not matched to a gene; V was cut back by 3 bases and J by 7 bases.

J is TRBJ2-3 and V is TRBV27, with unresolved D. There are 16 residues in the CDR3. Germline loops: CDR1 MNHEY, CDR2 SMNVEV (reference sequence). V was pared by 0 bases and J by 0 bases, with 10 bases between. DNA of the CDR3: TGTGCCAGCAGTTTATCGAGGCGGCAGAGCACAGATACGCAGTATTTT. This sequence encodes CASSLSRRQSTDTQYF.

V gene TRBV6-1 combines with J gene TRBJ2-7, with D maybe TRBD1 (7 bases). The CDR3 contains 13 residues. The ends were cut back, 7 bases at V and 3 bases at J, with 13 bases in the middle. The germline V gene has CDR1 MNHNS and CDR2 SASEGT. CDR3 bases: TGTGCCAGCACCAACAGGGGACTCTACGAGCAGTACTTC. Residues: CASTNRGLYEQYF.

This clone came up once. The chain carries TRBV14 and TRBJ1-1; maybe TRBD1 (5 bases). The CDR3 is 13 residues long. Looked up from germline, CDR1 is SGHDN and CDR2 is FVKESK. Trimming took off 4 bases at V and 5 bases at J, with 11 bases between the two ends. The CDR3 loop is CASSRTWGTEAFF. CDR3 DNA sequence: TGTGCCAGCAGCCGGACATGGGGGACTGAAGCTTTCTTT.

The chain carries TRBV6-1 and TRBJ2-3; 9 bases are a match to TRBD1. CDR1 is MNHNS and CDR2 is SASEGT in the germline V gene. There are 13 residues in the CDR3. Trimming cost V 11 bases and J 5 bases; bases outside gene matches: 8. The CDR3: CAVAGTGRDTQYF. For the CDR3, the DNA is TGTGCCGTCGCCGGGACAGGGAGAGATACGCAGTATTTT.